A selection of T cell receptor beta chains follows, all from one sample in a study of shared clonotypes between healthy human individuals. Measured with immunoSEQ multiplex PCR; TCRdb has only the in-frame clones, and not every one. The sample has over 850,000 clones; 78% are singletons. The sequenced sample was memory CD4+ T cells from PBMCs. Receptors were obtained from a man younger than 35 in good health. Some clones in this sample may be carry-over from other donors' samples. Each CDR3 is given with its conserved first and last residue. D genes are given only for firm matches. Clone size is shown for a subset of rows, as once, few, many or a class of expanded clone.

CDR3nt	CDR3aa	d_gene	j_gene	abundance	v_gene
TGTGCCAGCAGCGTAGGAATGACAGAAGGAGACGAGACCCAGTACTTC	CASSVGMTEGDETQYF	NA	TRBJ2-5	NA	TRBV9
TGTGCCAGCAGCCGCGTGGCAGCCTTAGGGGGGGAGCTGTTTTTT	CASSRVAALGGELFF	NA	TRBJ2-2	NA	TRBV27
TGTGCCAGCAGCTCAGGACTAGCGATGGAGCAGTTCTTC	CASSSGLAMEQFF	TRBD2	TRBJ2-1	once	TRBV7-3
TGTGCCAGCAGCTTATATGGCGGGAGGGCAACAGATACGCAGTATTTT	CASSLYGGRATDTQYF	TRBD2	TRBJ2-3	NA	TRBV7-3
TGCGCCAGCGGCCCCGCGGAGTCAGGATCCACCATATATTTT	CASGPAESGSTIYF	NA	TRBJ1-3	NA	TRBV4-1
TGTGCCACCAGCAGGCAACAATCAGGGGAAAAAGCTTTCTTT	CATSRQQSGEKAFF	NA	TRBJ1-1	NA	TRBV15
TGCAGTGCTTATCTTAAGACAGAGCAGTTCTTC	CSAYLKTEQFF	NA	TRBJ2-1	few	TRBV20-1
TGTGCCAGTTCCCCTACCGGGACAGGATGGGGAGGCTACACCTTC	CASSPTGTGWGGYTF	TRBD1	TRBJ1-2	NA	TRBV19
TGTGCCAGCAGTCCGGGGACTAGCGGGTTATCCTACGAGCAGTACTTC	CASSPGTSGLSYEQYF	TRBD2	TRBJ2-7	NA	TRBV27
TGTGCCATCAGTGAAGTTGGCGGATTACAGACCCAGTACTTC	CAISEVGGLQTQYF	NA	TRBJ2-5	NA	TRBV10-3
TGTGCCAGCAGCCTAACGGACGGGAACACTGAAGCTTTCTTT	CASSLTDGNTEAFF	NA	TRBJ1-1	many	TRBV4-2
TGTGCCAGCCACCCGAAGGGGAATCGAAACACCATATATTTT	CASHPKGNRNTIYF	NA	TRBJ1-3	NA	TRBV6-6
TGTGCCAGCAGCTTAAGAGGGGGCCCCGACACTGAAGCTTTCTTT	CASSLRGGPDTEAFF	TRBD1	TRBJ1-1	NA	TRBV7-3
TGTGCCAGCAGCAAAAGGGCTTATGAGGGGGCTAACTATGGCTACACCTTC	CASSKRAYEGANYGYTF	NA	TRBJ1-2	NA	TRBV21-1
TGTGCCAGCAGAAGGAGGGTGGGCCAGCCCCAGCATTTT	CASRRRVGQPQHF	NA	TRBJ1-5	NA	TRBV6-5
TGTGCCAGCAGCGGGGGGGCAGGGATCCCCGGGGAGCTGTTTTTT	CASSGGAGIPGELFF	NA	TRBJ2-2	NA	TRBV5-4
TGTGCCAGCAGTTTATCCTTCCCAACATCGAACACCGGGGAGCTGTTTTTT	CASSLSFPTSNTGELFF	NA	TRBJ2-2	NA	TRBV27
TGTGCCAGCAGCCCGCAGGTCCCAGGGGTAGATACGCAGTATTTT	CASSPQVPGVDTQYF	NA	TRBJ2-3	NA	TRBV7-9
TGTGCCAGCTCGCCGTCCAGCTACAATGAGCAGTTCTTC	CASSPSSYNEQFF	NA	TRBJ2-1	once	TRBV18
TGTGCCAGCAGTTTATTTGCGGGAGATGGTGCAGATACGCAGTATTTT	CASSLFAGDGADTQYF	TRBD2	TRBJ2-3	NA	TRBV27
TGTGCCACTTACCACAGGCTTGATCCCTACGAGCAGTACTTC	CATYHRLDPYEQYF	NA	TRBJ2-7	NA	TRBV28
TGTGCCAGCAGCTTAAGGGGACAGGAAAGCGGAGCCGACTACGAGCAGTACTTC	CASSLRGQESGADYEQYF	TRBD1	TRBJ2-7	NA	TRBV7-9
TGTGCCAGCAGCAAGGGACTAGCGGTATACGAGCAGTACTTC	CASSKGLAVYEQYF	TRBD2	TRBJ2-7	NA	TRBV7-8
TGTGCCAGCAGCCCGAGACGTGCGACCGGAAACACCATATATTTT	CASSPRRATGNTIYF	NA	TRBJ1-3	NA	TRBV7-2
TGTGCCAGCAGCGTAGACGGGGGGCGCAGGACAGATACGCAGTATTTT	CASSVDGGRRTDTQYF	NA	TRBJ2-3	NA	TRBV9
TGTGCCAGCAGCCTCGGGACTAGCTTCTACGAGCAGTACTTC	CASSLGTSFYEQYF	TRBD2	TRBJ2-7	NA	TRBV7-8
TGTGCCAGTAGTATCAAACCAGGCCTGAACACTGAAGCTTTCTTT	CASSIKPGLNTEAFF	NA	TRBJ1-1	few	TRBV19
TGTGCCACCTCCTCCCGGGGTCCGGGGCGGGCCGGGGAGCTGTTTTTT	CATSSRGPGRAGELFF	NA	TRBJ2-2	NA	TRBV15
TGCGCCAGCAGCCGGGGACAGGGCGACAATGAGCAGTTCTTC	CASSRGQGDNEQFF	TRBD1	TRBJ2-1	few	TRBV5-1
TGTGCCAGCAGCTTCGGGACAGGGAACACCGGGGAGCTGTTTTTT	CASSFGTGNTGELFF	TRBD1	TRBJ2-2	NA	TRBV7-9
TGTGCCAGCAGTCGAGGGCAGGGACCTGGAAACACCATATATTTT	CASSRGQGPGNTIYF	NA	TRBJ1-3	NA	TRBV4-2
TGTGCCTGGAGCGCCTCGCTGATCAGCTCCTACAATGAGCAGTTCTTC	CAWSASLISSYNEQFF	NA	TRBJ2-1	NA	TRBV30
TGTGCCAGCAGCGTAGGAGGTAGCGGGAGTTACGAGCAGTGCTTC	CASSVGGSGSYEQCF	TRBD2	TRBJ2-7	NA	TRBV9
TGTGCCAGCAGCCAACCGGGACAGGGCTCAGATACGCAGTATTTT	CASSQPGQGSDTQYF	TRBD1	TRBJ2-3	NA	TRBV7-9
TGCGCCAGCAGCCAATCCGGGTCTGGAAACACCATATATTTT	CASSQSGSGNTIYF	NA	TRBJ1-3	NA	TRBV4-1
TGTGCCAGCAGTTACTCGGCGGACTACGAGCAGTACTTC	CASSYSADYEQYF	NA	TRBJ2-7	NA	TRBV6-5
TGTGCCAGCACGCTGGCGACCGGCAATGAGCAGTTCTTC	CASTLATGNEQFF	NA	TRBJ2-1	NA	TRBV28
TGTGCCAGCAGCCGGACAGGGACTAGCGGGACCTACGAGCAGTACTTC	CASSRTGTSGTYEQYF	TRBD2	TRBJ2-7	few	TRBV7-3
TGTGCCAGTAGCCATCAGGGGTCCAATCAGCCCCAGCATTTT	CASSHQGSNQPQHF	NA	TRBJ1-5	NA	TRBV19
TGTGCCAGCAGTTACTCCGGGGGCGAGCAGTACTTC	CASSYSGGEQYF	NA	TRBJ2-7	NA	TRBV6-6
TGCGCCAGCAGCTCACCAAGACAGACCAATGAGCAGTTCTTC	CASSSPRQTNEQFF	NA	TRBJ2-1	NA	TRBV5-1
TGTGCCAGCAGCTTGCCTACTTACGATGAGCAGTTCTTC	CASSLPTYDEQFF	NA	TRBJ2-1	NA	TRBV5-4
TGCGCCAGCAGCCAAGTGAGCTCCTACGAGCAGTACTTC	CASSQVSSYEQYF	NA	TRBJ2-7	NA	TRBV4-1
TGTGCCAGCAGCTTAAATTGGCTAGCGGGGTCCTACGAGCAGTACTTC	CASSLNWLAGSYEQYF	TRBD2	TRBJ2-7	once	TRBV7-3
TGCGCCAGCAGCTTAACCCCCGGAAACACTGAAGCTTTCTTT	CASSLTPGNTEAFF	NA	TRBJ1-1	NA	TRBV4-1
TGCGCCAGCAGCCGGACTGCGGGAGAGTACAATGAGCAGTTCTTC	CASSRTAGEYNEQFF	TRBD2	TRBJ2-1	few	TRBV5-1
TGTGCCGGCAATAATGCAGGGGGCGAGGGAAAACTGTTTTTT	CAGNNAGGEGKLFF	TRBD1	TRBJ1-4	NA	TRBV28
TGTGCCACCCAGGCAGCGGGGCTCTACAATGAGCAGTTCTTC	CATQAAGLYNEQFF	TRBD2	TRBJ2-1	NA	TRBV2
TGTGCCAGCACCCCGGGAGACAGAGCCTACGAGCAGTACTTC	CASTPGDRAYEQYF	NA	TRBJ2-7	NA	TRBV28
TGTGCCAGCAGCTTAGCCGGGGGAAACACCATATATTTT	CASSLAGGNTIYF	NA	TRBJ1-3	NA	TRBV11-2
TGTGCCAGCAGCGTAACAGGGGTGTCTGAAGCTTTCTTT	CASSVTGVSEAFF	TRBD1	TRBJ1-1	NA	TRBV7-2
TGTGCCTGGCGACAGGGAGCGACCCAGTACTTC	CAWRQGATQYF	TRBD1	TRBJ2-5	few	TRBV30